This T cell receptor (beta chain) was documented in a study of blood T cell repertoires in COVID-19 (dated by TCRdb to the early 2020s). In terms of the full investigation: Collaborator samples came from the United States, Italy and Spain and covered acute and convalescent phases of COVID-19. The prospective study material was composed of cDNA or gDNA derived from T cells, B-cell-depleted T cells, or PBMCs. Subjects who had been exposed to COVID-19, were actively infected with it, or had recovered from it provided the deeply sampled blood TCRbeta repertoires that made up the dataset. The repertoires were made available in a free public database intended to serve as a resource for research on the immune response to SARS-CoV-2. The samples were drawn from two sources: the first 160 participants of the ongoing ImmuneRACE study, and 1,254 subjects contributed by 6 global collaborators. A de-identified subject ID, COVID-19 status, age in years and sex were almost always included in the sample metadata. Where HLA class I and class II types were available, the types were taken from metadata supplied by the sample provider, not from assay-based typing. What the study reported, not specific to this receptor: The quantity of clinical and demographic metadata differed by source and by participant and was supplied without curation.

TCRbeta CDR3 regions were amplified from genomic DNA using the immunoSEQ Assay, a bias-controlled multiplex PCR. As for the original processing: Nucleated cell counts per sample were estimated from amplification of reference gene primers within the assay. To quantify the absolute abundance of each unique TCRbeta CDR3 rearrangement, sequence reads were collapsed and filtered. For each sample, productive Simpson clonality was calculated as the square root of Simpson's diversity index across productive rearrangements. TCRdb mirrors the immuneACCESS table, restricted to in-frame sequences. Some clones are absent from its copies; in checked studies, under half trace to an unresolved V gene, and the reason for the others is unknown. V, J and clone size are those of that table, while D and trimming were read from the DNA. The sample has about 170,000 clones on record, approximately 80% of them singletons. More than 6% of the sample belongs to the ten largest clones.

The CDR3 runs 12 residues from the cysteine to the phenylalanine. The CDR3 DNA has 36 bases and is translated from base 1. The V end loses 5 bases and the J end loses 7 bases, and a stretch of 11 bases separates them. For CDR1 and CDR2, the germline V gene (reference sequence) lists PRHDT and FYEKMQ. Comment on this clone: This clone's antigen is unknown. Base qualities were left out, and no much larger clone turns up one base away.

At one collaborating source in Seattle, patients were enrolled during active infection and were followed longitudinally through the course of disease. Each collaborating institution followed its own protocols to collect whole blood in K2EDTA tubes. For TCRbeta analysis, collaborators shipped samples as frozen whole blood, isolated PBMCs, or DNA extracted from either of those sample types. The source material was peripheral blood. The clonotype originates from a woman in her 40s with COVID-19, enrolled during active disease. The chain is made from TRBV13 and TRBJ1-1; the D gene cannot be named for sure. The nucleotides are TGTGCCAGCAGCCATAACCGGGTTGAAGCTTTCTTT. It specifies CASSHNRVEAFF.